The source of this T cell receptor (beta chain) is a study of human thymus T cells (dated by TCRdb to the early 2020s). Context from the whole study: The study characterized TCR alpha and beta repertoires from under ten infant thymus samples and four related peripheral blood samples. The infant donors were about 6 to 244 days old, and the cohort included roughly six males and a couple of females. The full study reports these points: On average, thymus samples gave roughly 800,000 unique TCRB clonotypes, whereas blood samples gave about 84,000. Usage of V and J gene segments appeared to be biased in both the thymic and the peripheral blood repertoires.

Reading the germline V gene gives CDR1 MDHEN and CDR2 SYDVKM. The CDR3 goes from the cysteine to the phenylalanine over 15 residues. The read is trimmed to its CDR3 DNA, 45 bases read in frame from base 1. V and J are trimmed by 5 bases and 4 bases, and the gene matches miss 7 bases of the junction. Comment on this clone: The antigen it binds to is not known. Base qualities are not recorded, but no much larger clone differs from it by a single base.

Immunologically healthy infants undergoing open corrective cardiac surgery for congenital heart defects in Finland were used as donors. For four of the eight donors, a small roughly 0.45-1 mL aliquot of peripheral blood was collected during surgery. For the blood samples, genomic DNA was extracted from all available leukocytes instead of from a set number of cells. ACK lysis buffer was used to clear erythrocytes from the blood, and the leukocytes were then kept as pellets at -70 degrees C. Genomic DNA was extracted from frozen cell pellets with a QIAsymphony instrument. The immunoSEQ multiplex PCR assay was used to amplify the TCRB and TCRAD loci from a standardized amount of quality-controlled genomic DNA. The amplicons covered the V(D)J region and were long enough to include the CDR3 and to identify the V and J genes. Through the commercial immunoSEQ service, the amplicons were sequenced on an Illumina platform. Per the source publication's procedure: Corrections for primer bias and sequencing errors followed previously described methods, while TCRAD and TCRB definitions were based on the IMGT database. Analysis of the repertoires was done with immunoSEQ Analyzer 3.0 and VDJTools and included basic statistics, V/J segment usage, diversity estimates, rarefaction and pairwise overlap. To estimate diversity, the Chao1, ChaoE, Efron-Thisted, Shannon and inverse Simpson indices were applied, and diversity was also estimated on datasets down-sampled to the smallest sample. Repertoire overlap was assessed by strict matching of CDR3 nucleotide sequence, V gene and J gene, and clustering was done by Jaccard-based multidimensional scaling. TCRdb holds this immuneACCESS table with in-frame rearrangements only. Some clones are missing; in checked studies, unresolved V genes explain under half, and the rest has no known cause. V and J calls and clone size are copied from that table; D and trimming were computed from the DNA. The sample contains approximately 49,000 clones, over 90% of them found a single time. The ten largest account for around 0.2% of the sample.

This receptor was taken from a girl in the first two years of life with a congenital heart defect but otherwise immunologically healthy. Sequenced input: blood. The chain is assembled from TRBV28 and TRBJ2-1, and TRBD1 aligns with 8 junction nucleotides. The DNA is TGTGCCAGCAGTGACAGGGGAAAGGTTTACAATGAGCAGTTCTTC. Its product reads: CASSDRGKVYNEQFF.